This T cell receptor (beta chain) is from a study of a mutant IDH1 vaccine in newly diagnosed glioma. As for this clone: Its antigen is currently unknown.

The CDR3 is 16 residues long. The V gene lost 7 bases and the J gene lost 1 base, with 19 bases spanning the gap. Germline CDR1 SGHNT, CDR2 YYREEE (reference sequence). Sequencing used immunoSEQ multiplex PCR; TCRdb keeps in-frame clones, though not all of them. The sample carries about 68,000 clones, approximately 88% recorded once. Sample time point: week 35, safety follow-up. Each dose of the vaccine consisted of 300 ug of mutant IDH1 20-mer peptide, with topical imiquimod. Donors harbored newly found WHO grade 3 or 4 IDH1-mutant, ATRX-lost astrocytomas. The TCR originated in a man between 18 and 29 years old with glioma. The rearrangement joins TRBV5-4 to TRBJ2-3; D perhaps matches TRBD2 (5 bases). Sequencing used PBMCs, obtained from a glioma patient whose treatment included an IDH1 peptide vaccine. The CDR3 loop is CASWRITLSGTDTQYF. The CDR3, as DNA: TGTGCCAGCTGGAGGATTACACTATCGGGCACAGATACGCAGTATTTT.